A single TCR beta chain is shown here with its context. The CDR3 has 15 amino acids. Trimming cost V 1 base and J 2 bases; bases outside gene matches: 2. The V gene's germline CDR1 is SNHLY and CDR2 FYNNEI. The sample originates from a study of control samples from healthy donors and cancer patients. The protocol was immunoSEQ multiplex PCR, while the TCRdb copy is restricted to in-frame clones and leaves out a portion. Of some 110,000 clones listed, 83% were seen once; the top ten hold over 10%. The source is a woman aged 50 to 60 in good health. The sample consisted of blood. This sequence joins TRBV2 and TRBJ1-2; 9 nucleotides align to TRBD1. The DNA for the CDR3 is TGTGCCAGCAGTGAAGTGACAGGGGGAAACTATGGCTACACCTTC. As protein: CASSEVTGGNYGYTF.